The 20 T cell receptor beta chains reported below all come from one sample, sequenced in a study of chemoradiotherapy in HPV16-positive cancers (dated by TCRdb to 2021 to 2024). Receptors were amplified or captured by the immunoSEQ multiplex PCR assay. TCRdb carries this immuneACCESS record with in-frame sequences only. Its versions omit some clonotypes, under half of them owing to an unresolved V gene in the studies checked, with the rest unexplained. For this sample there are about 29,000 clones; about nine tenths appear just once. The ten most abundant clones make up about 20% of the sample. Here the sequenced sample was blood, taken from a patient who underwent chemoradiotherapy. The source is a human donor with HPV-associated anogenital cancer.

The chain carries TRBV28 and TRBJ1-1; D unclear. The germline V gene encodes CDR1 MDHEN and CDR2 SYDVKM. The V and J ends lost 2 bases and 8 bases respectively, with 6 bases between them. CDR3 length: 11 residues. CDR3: CASSLRLEAFF. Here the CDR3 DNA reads TGTGCCAGCAGTTTACGGTTAGAAGCTTTCTTT.

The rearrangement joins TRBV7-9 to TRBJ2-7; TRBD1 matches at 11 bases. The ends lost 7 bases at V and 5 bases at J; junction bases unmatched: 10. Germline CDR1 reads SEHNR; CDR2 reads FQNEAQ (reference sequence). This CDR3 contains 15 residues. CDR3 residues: CASTLVGQGAHEQYF. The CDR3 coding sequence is TGTGCCAGCACCCTAGTAGGACAGGGGGCCCACGAGCAGTACTTC. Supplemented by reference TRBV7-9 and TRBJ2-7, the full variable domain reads DTGVSQNPRHKITKRGQNVTFRCDPISEHNRLYWYRQTLGQGPEFLTYFQNEAQLEKSRLLSDRFSAERPKGSFSTLEIQRTEQGDSAMYLCASTLVGQGAHEQYFGPGTRLTVT.

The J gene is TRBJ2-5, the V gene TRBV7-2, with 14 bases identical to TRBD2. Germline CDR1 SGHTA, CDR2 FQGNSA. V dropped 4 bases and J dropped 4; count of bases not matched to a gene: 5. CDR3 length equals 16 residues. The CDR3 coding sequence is TGTGCCAGCAGCTCGACTAGCGGGGGGGCCCTAGAGACCCAGTACTTC. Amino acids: CASSSTSGGALETQYF.

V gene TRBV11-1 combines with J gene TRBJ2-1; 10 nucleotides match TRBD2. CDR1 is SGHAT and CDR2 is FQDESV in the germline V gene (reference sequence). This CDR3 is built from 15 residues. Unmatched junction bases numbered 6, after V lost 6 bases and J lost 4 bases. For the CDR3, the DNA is TGTGCCAGCAGACCCCAAGCGGGGGGGTACAATGAGCAGTTCTTC. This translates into CASRPQAGGYNEQFF.

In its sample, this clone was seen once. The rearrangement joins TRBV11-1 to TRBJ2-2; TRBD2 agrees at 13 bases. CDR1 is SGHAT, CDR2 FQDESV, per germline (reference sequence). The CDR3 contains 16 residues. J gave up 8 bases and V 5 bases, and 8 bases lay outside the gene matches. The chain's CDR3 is CASSPMTSGGPGELFF. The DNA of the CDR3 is TGTGCCAGCAGCCCGATGACTAGCGGGGGGCCGGGGGAGCTGTTTTTT.

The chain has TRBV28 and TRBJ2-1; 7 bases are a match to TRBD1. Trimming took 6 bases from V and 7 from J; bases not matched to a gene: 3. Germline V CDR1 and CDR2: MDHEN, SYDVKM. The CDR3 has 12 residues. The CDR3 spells CASRTGKNEQFF. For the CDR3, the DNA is TGTGCCAGCAGGACAGGGAAGAATGAGCAGTTCTTC. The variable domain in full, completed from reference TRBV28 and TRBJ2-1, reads DVKVTQSSRYLVKRTGEKVFLECVQDMDHENMFWYRQDPGLGLRLIYFSYDVKMKEKGDIPEGYSVSREKKERFSLILESASTNQTSMYLCASRTGKNEQFFGPGTRLTVL.

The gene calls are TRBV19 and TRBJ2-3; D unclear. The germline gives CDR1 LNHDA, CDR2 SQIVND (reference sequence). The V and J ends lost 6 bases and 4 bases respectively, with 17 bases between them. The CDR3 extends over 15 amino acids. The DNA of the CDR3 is TGTGCCAGTAGACCGATAAATCATGGAGCAGATACGCAGTATTTT. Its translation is CASRPINHGADTQYF.

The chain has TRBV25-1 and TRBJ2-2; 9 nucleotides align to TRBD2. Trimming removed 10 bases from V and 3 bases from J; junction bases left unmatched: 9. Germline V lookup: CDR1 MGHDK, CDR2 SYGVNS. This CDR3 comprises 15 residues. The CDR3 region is CATSAREGYTGELFF. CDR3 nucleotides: TGTGCCACCTCTGCGCGGGAGGGATACACCGGGGAGCTGTTTTTT.

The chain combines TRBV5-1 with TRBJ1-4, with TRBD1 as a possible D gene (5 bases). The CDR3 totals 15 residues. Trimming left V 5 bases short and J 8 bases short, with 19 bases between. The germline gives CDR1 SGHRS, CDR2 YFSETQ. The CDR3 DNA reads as TGCGCCAGCAGTTTCCAGGGCGGGATGGGGGAAAAACTGTTTTTT. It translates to CASSFQGGMGEKLFF.

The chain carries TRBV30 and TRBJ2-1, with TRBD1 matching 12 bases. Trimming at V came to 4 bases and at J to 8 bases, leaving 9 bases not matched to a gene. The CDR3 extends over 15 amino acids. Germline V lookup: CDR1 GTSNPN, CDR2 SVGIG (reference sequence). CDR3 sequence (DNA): TGTGCCTGGAAAGGGCCGGGGACAGGGGGCTATGAGCAGTTCTTC. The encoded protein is CAWKGPGTGGYEQFF.

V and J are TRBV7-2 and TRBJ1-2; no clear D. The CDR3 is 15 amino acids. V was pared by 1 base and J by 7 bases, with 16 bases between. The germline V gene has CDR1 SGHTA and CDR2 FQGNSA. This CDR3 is CASSLVLGPLSGYTF. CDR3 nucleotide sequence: TGTGCCAGCAGCTTAGTGCTCGGCCCCCTTTCTGGCTACACCTTC.

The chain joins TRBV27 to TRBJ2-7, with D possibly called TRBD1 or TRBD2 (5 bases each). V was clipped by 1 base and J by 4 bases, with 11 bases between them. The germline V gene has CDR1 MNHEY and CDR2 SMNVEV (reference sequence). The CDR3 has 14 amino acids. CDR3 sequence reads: CASSLWGNSYEQYF. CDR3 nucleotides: TGTGCCAGCAGTTTATGGGGGAACTCGTACGAGCAGTACTTC.

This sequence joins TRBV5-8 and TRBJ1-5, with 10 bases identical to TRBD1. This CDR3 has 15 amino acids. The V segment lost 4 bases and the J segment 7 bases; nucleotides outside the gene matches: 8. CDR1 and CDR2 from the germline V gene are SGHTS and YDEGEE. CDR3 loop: CASSIGQGVGQPQHF. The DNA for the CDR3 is TGTGCCAGCAGCATAGGACAGGGGGTGGGACAGCCCCAGCATTTT.

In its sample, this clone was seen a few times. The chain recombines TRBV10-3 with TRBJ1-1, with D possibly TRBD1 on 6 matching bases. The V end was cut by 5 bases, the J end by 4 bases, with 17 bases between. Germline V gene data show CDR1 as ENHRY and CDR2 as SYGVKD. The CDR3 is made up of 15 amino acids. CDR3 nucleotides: TGTGCCATCAGTCGACAGGACCTCGGGGTCACTGAAGCTTTCTTT. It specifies CAISRQDLGVTEAFF.

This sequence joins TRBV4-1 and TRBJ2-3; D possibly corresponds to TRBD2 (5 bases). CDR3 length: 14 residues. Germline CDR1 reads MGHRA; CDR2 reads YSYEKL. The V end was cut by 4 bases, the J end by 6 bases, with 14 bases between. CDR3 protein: CASSPSGSSDTQYF. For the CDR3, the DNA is TGCGCCAGCAGCCCGTCGGGGAGCTCGGATACGCAGTATTTT.

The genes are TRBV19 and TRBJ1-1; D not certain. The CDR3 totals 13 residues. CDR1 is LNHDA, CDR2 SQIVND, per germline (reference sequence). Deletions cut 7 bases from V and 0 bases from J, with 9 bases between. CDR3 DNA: TGTGCCAGTACTCCGGACTTGAACACTGAAGCTTTCTTT. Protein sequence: CASTPDLNTEAFF.

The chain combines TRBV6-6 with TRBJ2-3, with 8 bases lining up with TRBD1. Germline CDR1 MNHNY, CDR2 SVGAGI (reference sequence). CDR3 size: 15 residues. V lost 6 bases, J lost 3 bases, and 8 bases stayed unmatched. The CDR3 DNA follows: TGTGCCAGCAGCTCCAGGGGGCGTGGGACAGATACGCAGTATTTT. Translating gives CASSSRGRGTDTQYF.

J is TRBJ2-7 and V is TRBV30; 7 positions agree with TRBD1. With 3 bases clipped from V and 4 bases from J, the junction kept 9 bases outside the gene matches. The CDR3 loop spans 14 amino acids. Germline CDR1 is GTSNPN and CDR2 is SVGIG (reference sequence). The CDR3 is CAWSLPGQPYEQYF. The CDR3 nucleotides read TGTGCCTGGAGCCTCCCGGGACAGCCATACGAGCAGTACTTC.

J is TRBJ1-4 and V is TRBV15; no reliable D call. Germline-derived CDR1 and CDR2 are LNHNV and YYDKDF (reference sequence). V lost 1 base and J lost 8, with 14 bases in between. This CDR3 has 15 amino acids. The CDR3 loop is CATSRVYISEEKLFF. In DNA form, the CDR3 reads TGTGCCACCAGCAGAGTGTACATATCAGAAGAAAAACTGTTTTTT.

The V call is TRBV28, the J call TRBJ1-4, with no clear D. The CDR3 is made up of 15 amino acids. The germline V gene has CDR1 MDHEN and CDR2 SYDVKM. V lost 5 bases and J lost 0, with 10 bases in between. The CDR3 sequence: CASSTTGATNEKLFF. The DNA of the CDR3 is TGTGCCAGCAGTACGACCGGAGCAACTAATGAAAAACTGTTTTTT. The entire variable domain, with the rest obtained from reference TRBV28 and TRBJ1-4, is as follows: DVKVTQSSRYLVKRTGEKVFLECVQDMDHENMFWYRQDPGLGLRLIYFSYDVKMKEKGDIPEGYSVSREKKERFSLILESASTNQTSMYLCASSTTGATNEKLFFGSGTQLSVL.